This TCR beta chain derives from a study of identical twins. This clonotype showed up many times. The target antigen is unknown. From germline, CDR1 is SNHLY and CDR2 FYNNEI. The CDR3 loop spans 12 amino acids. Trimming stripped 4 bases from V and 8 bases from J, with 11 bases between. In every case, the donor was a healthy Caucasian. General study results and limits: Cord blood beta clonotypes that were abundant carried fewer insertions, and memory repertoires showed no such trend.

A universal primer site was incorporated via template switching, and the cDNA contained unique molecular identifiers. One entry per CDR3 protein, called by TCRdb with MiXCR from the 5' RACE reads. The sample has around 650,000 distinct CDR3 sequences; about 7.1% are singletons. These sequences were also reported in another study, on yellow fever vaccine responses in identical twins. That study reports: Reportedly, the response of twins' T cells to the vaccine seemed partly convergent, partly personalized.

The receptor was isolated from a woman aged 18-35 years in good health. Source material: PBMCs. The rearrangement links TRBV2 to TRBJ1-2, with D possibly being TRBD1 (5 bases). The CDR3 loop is CASSVRQRGYTF. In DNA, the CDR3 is TGTGCCAGCAGTGTAAGACAGCGGGGCTACACCTTC.